Below, 31 T cell receptor beta chains from the same sample are listed, as sequenced in a study of graft-versus-host responses after intestinal transplantation. Sequenced by immunoSEQ multiplex PCR; TCRdb stores in-frame clones only, minus some. The sample holds about 97,000 clones; about nine tenths are singletons and the top ten take roughly a sixth. The sample here was PBMCs, taken 450 to 480 days after intestinal transplant. Every receptor here comes from a human patient who received an intestinal transplant, so some T cells may come from the graft donor.

The chain recombines TRBV27 with TRBJ1-1; D call uncertain. In germline, CDR1 is MNHEY, CDR2 SMNVEV (reference sequence). CDR3 length: 14 amino acids. V gave up 5 bases and J gave up 7 bases, with 17 bases separating them. CDR3 nucleotide sequence: TGTGCCAGCAGTCCCCGCCTTGGAGGTCTTGAAGCTTTCTTT. Its translation is CASSPRLGGLEAFF.

The chain recombines TRBV9 with TRBJ2-7; 9 nucleotides match TRBD1. V lost 0 bases, J lost 3 bases, and 4 bases stayed unmatched. The V gene's germline CDR1 is SGDLS and CDR2 YYNGEE. The CDR3 is 15 residues long. Here the CDR3 reads CASSVGGTGSYEQYF. The CDR3 nucleotides read TGTGCCAGCAGCGTAGGGGGGACAGGGAGCTACGAGCAGTACTTC.

The chain combines TRBV5-1 with TRBJ2-3; 8 bases agree with TRBD2. Germline V gene sequence: CDR1 SGHRS, CDR2 YFSETQ. J was trimmed by 2 bases and V by 0 bases; bases with no gene match: 8. CDR3 length: 17 amino acids. The CDR3 sequence is CASSLVGGGPPTDTQYF. In DNA, the CDR3 is TGCGCCAGCAGCTTGGTCGGCGGGGGGCCCCCCACAGATACGCAGTATTTT.

This clone was seen a few times. V is TRBV5-3 and J is TRBJ2-1; perhaps TRBD2 as D (5 bases). TRBV5-3 is filed as an ORF, its function uncertain. Trimming pared 3 bases from V and 7 bases from J, leaving 5 bases between. The CDR3 sequence is 11 residues long. CDR3 in amino acids: CARSWRNEQFF. CDR3 DNA: TGTGCCAGAAGCTGGAGGAATGAGCAGTTCTTC.

This sequence joins TRBV18 and TRBJ2-7; D is perhaps TRBD2 (5 bases). Germline CDR1 reads KGHSH; CDR2 reads LQKENI. This CDR3 spans 14 amino acids. Trimming stripped 5 bases from V and 5 bases from J, with 16 bases between. The CDR3 loop is CASSSDGSGDEQYF. The CDR3 DNA follows: TGTGCCAGCTCAAGCGACGGAAGCGGCGACGAGCAGTACTTC.

The CDR3 protein is CASSSLQGLFSYEQYF. The CDR3 nucleotides read TGCGCCAGCAGCTCACTACAGGGCCTCTTCTCCTACGAGCAGTACTTC. The chain links TRBV5-1 to TRBJ2-7, with D perhaps matching TRBD1 (6 bases). The germline V and J ends were trimmed by 3 bases and 0 bases, with 16 bases remaining between them. Germline V CDR1 and CDR2: SGHRS, YFSETQ. The CDR3 length is 16 residues.

The chain links TRBV11-2 to TRBJ1-1; the D is unclear. The CDR3 length is 13 residues. V shed 1 base and J shed 0 bases, with 3 bases lying between them. CDR1 and CDR2 from the germline V gene are SGHAT and FQNNGV. The CDR3 sequence: CASSLAMNTEAFF. CDR3 sequence (DNA): TGTGCCAGCAGCTTAGCTATGAACACTGAAGCTTTCTTT.

This clone was seen just once. The rearrangement links TRBV5-4 to TRBJ1-6; D possibly corresponds to TRBD1 (5 bases). V was clipped by 4 bases and J by 14 bases, with 19 bases between them. The CDR3 consists of 14 residues. Per germline, CDR1 SGHNT and CDR2 YYREEE (reference sequence). The CDR3 DNA reads TGTGCCAGCAGCCCCTTCCCGGGGGATGCGACCCTCCACTTT. Its protein is CASSPFPGDATLHF.

The chain employs TRBV7-2 and TRBJ2-2, with no clear D. Trimming left V 4 bases short and J 7 bases short, with 16 bases between. The CDR3 is 15 amino acids. The V gene's germline CDR1 is SGHTA and CDR2 FQGNSA. CDR3 residues: CASSSNIWGNGELFF. CDR3 DNA: TGTGCCAGCAGCTCCAATATTTGGGGTAACGGGGAGCTGTTTTTT.

The J gene is TRBJ2-5, the V gene TRBV5-4; D is possibly TRBD2 (6 bases). Matching the DNA end better, TRBJ2-7 makes the J call doubtful. CDR1 SGHNT and CDR2 YYREEE come from the germline V gene (reference sequence). CDR3 length: 13 amino acids. The CDR3 DNA reads as TGTGCCAGCAGCTTGTGGGGGGCCTACGAGCAGTACTTC. Protein product: CASSLWGAYEQYF.

This clone was seen a single time. V is TRBV6-5 and J is TRBJ2-5; D is perhaps TRBD1 (5 bases). V dropped 6 bases and J dropped 4 bases, with 15 bases sitting between them. The CDR3 totals 14 residues. Looked up from germline, CDR1 is MNHEY and CDR2 is SVGAGI. CDR3 sequence: CASRDPVGVETQYF. CDR3 in DNA: TGTGCCAGCAGGGACCCGGTAGGGGTAGAGACCCAGTACTTC.

This sequence joins TRBV9 and TRBJ2-3; D is ambiguous. V dropped 3 bases and J dropped 3 bases, with 17 bases sitting between them. This CDR3 has 16 amino acids. The germline V gene has CDR1 SGDLS and CDR2 YYNGEE. The CDR3 protein is CASSEERSGMTDTQYF. DNA for the CDR3: TGTGCCAGCAGCGAGGAGAGAAGTGGGATGACAGATACGCAGTATTTT.

The chain carries TRBV19 and TRBJ1-4; no clear D gene. V was trimmed by 3 bases and J by 7 bases, leaving 12 bases between them. Germline loops: CDR1 LNHDA, CDR2 SQIVND (reference sequence). This CDR3 comprises 14 residues. The CDR3 nucleotides are TGTGCCAGTAGTATGGGTCTTTCCCTTGAAAAACTGTTTTTT. This codes for CASSMGLSLEKLFF. Drawing the rest from reference TRBV19 and TRBJ1-4, the complete variable domain is DGGITQSPKYLFRKEGQNVTLSCEQNLNHDAMYWYRQDPGQGLRLIYYSQIVNDFQKGDIAEGYSVSREKKESFPLTVTSAQKNPTAFYLCASSMGLSLEKLFFGSGTQLSVL.

The chain is built from TRBV21-1 and TRBJ1-2. TRBV21-1 is labeled a pseudogene. The CDR3 is 17 residues long. The DNA of the CDR3 is TGTGCCAGCAGCAAAGAAGGAGGGGGAAAGTCCCTCTATGGCTACACCTTC. As protein: CASSKEGGGKSLYGYTF.

The V and J genes are TRBV9 and TRBJ2-1; 9 bases agree with TRBD2. The CDR3 loop spans 15 amino acids. The germline gives CDR1 SGDLS, CDR2 YYNGEE. V lost 4 bases to trimming and J lost 3 bases; unmatched junction nucleotides: 5. Written as DNA, the CDR3 is TGTGCCAGCAGCATATCTAGCGGGGTCTACAATGAGCAGTTCTTC. This translates into CASSISSGVYNEQFF.

The V gene is TRBV18, the J gene TRBJ1-2; maybe TRBD1 (5 bases). The CDR3 has 15 residues. Deletions cut 8 bases from V and 4 bases from J, with 20 bases between. Germline CDR1 and CDR2: KGHSH and LQKENI. The chain's CDR3 is CASTRLPRVPYGYTF. CDR3 in DNA: TGTGCCAGCACACGCCTCCCCAGGGTCCCCTATGGCTACACCTTC.

The chain has TRBV6-4 and TRBJ2-3, with 10 bases identical to TRBD2. Germline assignment: CDR1 MRHNA and CDR2 SNTAGT. Losses at the gene ends were 4 bases for V and 2 bases for J; bases not matched to a gene: 6. The CDR3 extends over 16 amino acids. In DNA form, the CDR3 reads TGTGCCAGCAGTGGCCTAGCGGGGGCCCCCACAGATACGCAGTATTTT. It is translated as CASSGLAGAPTDTQYF.

DNA of the CDR3: TGTGCCAGCACCCGGGGGGACTCCTACGAGCAGTACTTC. Its translation: CASTRGDSYEQYF. The chain recombines TRBV6-6 with TRBJ2-7; TRBD2 aligns across 7 bases. Trimming cost V 7 bases and J 0 bases; bases outside gene matches: 3. The CDR3 is 13 amino acids. CDR1 is MNHNY and CDR2 is SVGAGI in the germline V gene (reference sequence).

This clone appeared a single time. Other nucleotide sequences from this sample produce the same CDR3. This sequence joins TRBV7-3 and TRBJ1-1; D gene ambiguous. Germline assignment: CDR1 SGHTA and CDR2 FQGTGA. The CDR3 runs to 13 residues. The V and J ends lost 1 base and 5 bases respectively, with 8 bases between them. The CDR3 sequence: CASSLKGGTEAFF. CDR3 nucleotide sequence: TGTGCCAGCAGCTTAAAGGGCGGTACTGAAGCTTTCTTT.

The rearrangement uses TRBV2 and TRBJ2-7; tentative D call: TRBD2 (8 bases). This CDR3 contains 14 residues. Deletions cut 10 bases from V and 3 bases from J, with 19 bases between. The germline V gene has CDR1 SNHLY and CDR2 FYNNEI. The CDR3 protein is CATVSGGQHYEQYF. DNA for the CDR3: TGTGCCACCGTCAGCGGGGGACAGCACTACGAGCAGTACTTC.

This clone was found once. The gene calls are TRBV11-2 and TRBJ1-6; D remains unclear. The CDR3 spans 17 residues. Trimming stripped 1 base from V and 8 bases from J, with 18 bases between. Germline-derived CDR1 and CDR2 are SGHAT and FQNNGV. The DNA for the CDR3 is TGTGCCAGCAGCTTAGGAGTGGCAGGTCGTTGGGATTCACCCCTCCACTTT. Translated: CASSLGVAGRWDSPLHF.

The chain is built from TRBV27 and TRBJ2-7, with 8 bases aligning to TRBD1. CDR3 length equals 16 residues. The V gene end was trimmed by 5 bases and the J gene end by 5 bases; junction bases not matched to a gene: 14. Germline CDR1 and CDR2: MNHEY and SMNVEV (reference sequence). CDR3 amino acids: CASSRVYQGATDEQYF. In DNA, the CDR3 is TGTGCCAGCAGTCGGGTTTACCAGGGGGCTACGGACGAGCAGTACTTC.

The rearrangement joins TRBV5-6 to TRBJ2-3, with 11 bases lining up with TRBD1. The V gene's germline CDR1 is SGHDT and CDR2 YYEEEE. The trim removed 4 bases at V and 8 bases at J, leaving 15 bases unmatched. This CDR3 is built from 17 residues. This CDR3 is CASSASRTGGFLGTQYF. The CDR3 region has the DNA TGTGCCAGCAGCGCCAGTCGGACAGGGGGCTTTTTAGGTACGCAGTATTTT.

This rearrangement joins TRBV6-5 to TRBJ1-5; D is uncertain. Per germline, CDR1 MNHEY and CDR2 SVGAGI. V was trimmed by 8 bases and J by 4 bases, leaving 12 bases between them. This CDR3 contains 13 residues. Written as DNA, the CDR3 is TGTGCCAGCTTCCGACATCCTAATCAGCCCCAGCATTTT. Amino acid sequence: CASFRHPNQPQHF.

The genes are TRBV7-3 and TRBJ1-2; TRBD1 agrees at 9 bases. Germline V gives CDR1 SGHTA, CDR2 FQGTGA. The CDR3 sequence is 16 residues long. The junction had 6 bases not matched to a gene; V was cut back by 0 bases and J by 4 bases. This CDR3 is CASSLTRTGDGYGYTF. The CDR3 DNA follows: TGTGCCAGCAGCTTAACGCGGACAGGGGACGGCTATGGCTACACCTTC.

This chain uses TRBV4-2 with TRBJ2-7; D is undetermined. The CDR3 is 14 residues long. In germline, CDR1 is LGHNA, CDR2 YNFKEQ. V lost 1 base and J 1 base, leaving 8 bases between the germline ends. As DNA, the CDR3 is TGTGCCAGCAGCCAAGGGGTTCTATCCTACGAGCAGTACTTC. Translating it yields CASSQGVLSYEQYF.

This chain links TRBV4-1 with TRBJ1-2; D is possibly TRBD1 (5 bases). The CDR3 extends over 15 amino acids. V lost 1 base to trimming and J lost 4 bases, with 13 bases between them. Germline V gene lookup returns CDR1 MGHRA and CDR2 YSYEKL. The CDR3 loop is CASSQGKGRVYGYTF. DNA of the CDR3: TGCGCCAGCAGCCAAGGGAAGGGGCGAGTCTATGGCTACACCTTC.

The V and J genes are TRBV11-2 and TRBJ2-3, with no clear D. CDR1 and CDR2 from the germline V gene are SGHAT and FQNNGV. Trimming shortened V by 5 bases and J by 5 bases, and 8 bases separated the two germline ends. This CDR3 has 12 residues. This CDR3 reads CASSITGDTQYF. The CDR3 bases are TGTGCCAGCAGCATTACGGGAGATACGCAGTATTTT.

This chain connects TRBV27 to TRBJ1-1, with D possibly TRBD1 on 5 matching bases. The CDR3 totals 14 residues. Between the trimmed V and J ends, which lost 8 bases and 5 bases, there was a span of 18 bases. Germline V gene sequence: CDR1 MNHEY, CDR2 SMNVEV (reference sequence). CDR3 region: CASGPRGAGTEAFF. The CDR3 DNA reads as TGTGCCAGCGGACCAAGGGGAGCAGGGACTGAAGCTTTCTTT.

CDR3 bases: TGTGCCAGCAGTTACCATGGACTTACGAACACTGAAGCTTTCTTT. It translates to CASSYHGLTNTEAFF. The chain recombines TRBV6-5 with TRBJ1-1, with D unresolved. Germline values: CDR1 MNHEY, CDR2 SVGAGI. Trimming stripped 2 bases from V and 1 base from J, with 11 bases between. CDR3 length: 15 amino acids.

This clone occurred a few times. The chain has TRBV19 and TRBJ2-7; possibly TRBD1 for D (5 bases). Trimming pared 8 bases from V and 0 bases from J, leaving 20 bases between. The CDR3 extends over 16 amino acids. Germline V gives CDR1 LNHDA, CDR2 SQIVND (reference sequence). The CDR3 region is CASGPSHVTGSYEQYF. Written as DNA, the CDR3 is TGTGCCAGTGGTCCCTCCCATGTTACAGGCTCCTACGAGCAGTACTTC.